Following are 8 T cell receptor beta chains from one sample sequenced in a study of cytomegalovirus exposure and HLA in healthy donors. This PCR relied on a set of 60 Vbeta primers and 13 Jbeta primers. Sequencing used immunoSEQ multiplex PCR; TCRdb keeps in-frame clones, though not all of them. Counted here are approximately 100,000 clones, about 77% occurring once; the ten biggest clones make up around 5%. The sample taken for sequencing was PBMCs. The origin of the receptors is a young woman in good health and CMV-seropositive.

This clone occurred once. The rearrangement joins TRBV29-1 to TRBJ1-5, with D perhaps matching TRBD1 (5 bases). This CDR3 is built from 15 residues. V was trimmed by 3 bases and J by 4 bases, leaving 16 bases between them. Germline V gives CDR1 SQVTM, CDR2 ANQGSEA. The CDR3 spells CSVDIYRGGNQPQHF. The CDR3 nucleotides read TGCAGCGTTGATATATATAGGGGAGGGAATCAGCCCCAGCATTTT.

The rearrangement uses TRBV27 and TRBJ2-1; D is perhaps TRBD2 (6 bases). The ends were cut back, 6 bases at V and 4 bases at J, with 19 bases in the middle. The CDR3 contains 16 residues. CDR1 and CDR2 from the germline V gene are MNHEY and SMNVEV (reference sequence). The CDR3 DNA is TGTGCCAGCAGCCCTTGGGGGGTTGAACTTTACAATGAGCAGTTCTTC. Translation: CASSPWGVELYNEQFF.

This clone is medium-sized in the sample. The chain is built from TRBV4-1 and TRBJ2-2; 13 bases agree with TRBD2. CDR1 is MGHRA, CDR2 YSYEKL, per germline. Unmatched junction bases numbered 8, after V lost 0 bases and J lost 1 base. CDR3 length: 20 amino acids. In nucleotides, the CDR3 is TGCGCCAGCAGCCAAGAATCACTAGCGGGAGGGCCTAAGAACACCGGGGAGCTGTTTTTT. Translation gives CASSQESLAGGPKNTGELFF.

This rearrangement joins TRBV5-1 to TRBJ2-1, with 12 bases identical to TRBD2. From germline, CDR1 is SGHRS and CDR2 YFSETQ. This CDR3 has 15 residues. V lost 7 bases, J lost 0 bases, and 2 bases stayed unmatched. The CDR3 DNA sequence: TGCGCCAGCCAACTAGCGGGAGGCTCCTACAATGAGCAGTTCTTC. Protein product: CASQLAGGSYNEQFF.

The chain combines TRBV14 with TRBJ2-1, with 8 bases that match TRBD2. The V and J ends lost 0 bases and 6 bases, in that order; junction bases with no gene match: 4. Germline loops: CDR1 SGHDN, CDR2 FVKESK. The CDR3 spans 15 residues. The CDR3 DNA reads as TGTGCCAGCAGCCAAGACCTAGCGGGCCTCAATGAGCAGTTCTTC. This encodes CASSQDLAGLNEQFF.

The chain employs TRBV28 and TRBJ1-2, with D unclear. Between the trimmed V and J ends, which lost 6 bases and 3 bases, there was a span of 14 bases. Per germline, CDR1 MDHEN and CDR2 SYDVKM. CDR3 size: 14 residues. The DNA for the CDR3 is TGTGCCAGCAGACCTCTACAGAATTACTATGGCTACACCTTC. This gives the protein CASRPLQNYYGYTF.

The CDR3 sequence: CASSLAGANYGYTF. As DNA, the CDR3 is TGTGCCAGCAGTTTAGCAGGGGCTAACTATGGCTACACCTTC. The rearrangement links TRBV27 to TRBJ1-2; perhaps TRBD1 as D (6 bases). The V and J ends lost 2 bases and 0 bases respectively, with 7 bases between them. The CDR3 has 14 residues. Looked up from germline, CDR1 is MNHEY and CDR2 is SMNVEV (reference sequence).

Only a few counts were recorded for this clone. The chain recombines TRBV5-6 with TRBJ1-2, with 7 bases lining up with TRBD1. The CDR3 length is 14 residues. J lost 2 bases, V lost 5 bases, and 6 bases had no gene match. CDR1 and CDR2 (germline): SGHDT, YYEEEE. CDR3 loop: CASSITGENYGYTF. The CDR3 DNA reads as TGTGCCAGCAGTATTACAGGGGAGAACTATGGCTACACCTTC.